This is a list of T cell receptor beta chains from one sample in a study of T cells in Graves' hyperthyroidism and ophthalmopathy. TCRdb re-called the multiplex PCR reads through MiXCR, storing one row per CDR3 protein. The sample lists under 400,000 distinct CDR3 sequences, around a fifth occurring once. The specimen sequenced was blood. The source is a woman between 45 and 65 years old with Graves' hyperthyroidism. CDR3s include the opening cysteine and the closing phenylalanine or tryptophan.

J gene: TRBJ2-3
V gene: TRBV28
CDR3 protein: CASRVAGSTQYF

J gene: TRBJ2-5
V gene: TRBV20-1
CDR3 protein: CSATESGETQYF

J gene: TRBJ2-6
V gene: TRBV27
CDR3 protein: CASREGLRSGANVLTF

J gene: TRBJ2-1
V gene: TRBV7-9
CDR3 protein: CASSLVGTSGSGVSYNEQFF

J gene: TRBJ2-7
V gene: TRBV18
CDR3 protein: CASSPPSSGLDNEQYF

J gene: TRBJ1-2
V gene: TRBV6-1
CDR3 protein: CASSENGGNGYTF

J gene: TRBJ2-1
V gene: TRBV5-1
CDR3 protein: CASSLRNEQFF

J gene: TRBJ2-2
V gene: TRBV18
CDR3 protein: CASSPLAGAAGELFF

J gene: TRBJ2-5
V gene: TRBV24-1
CDR3 protein: CATSDGLAGRMGTQYF

J gene: TRBJ2-1
V gene: TRBV6-1
CDR3 protein: CASSETGQLYNEQFF

J gene: TRBJ1-2
V gene: TRBV6-5
CDR3 protein: CASSYDQGNRGYTF

J gene: TRBJ2-7
V gene: TRBV2
CDR3 protein: CASSERSTTYEQYF

J gene: TRBJ2-3
V gene: TRBV6-1
CDR3 protein: CASSGTGAGDTQYF

J gene: TRBJ2-2
V gene: TRBV10-2
CDR3 protein: CASSESLAGGPLNTGELFF

J gene: TRBJ2-2
V gene: TRBV2
CDR3 protein: CASPGGENTGELFF

J gene: TRBJ2-2
V gene: TRBV7-8
CDR3 protein: CASSLSRLAAELFF

J gene: TRBJ2-7
V gene: TRBV6-1
CDR3 protein: CASSITPGTGIYEQYF

J gene: TRBJ1-1
V gene: TRBV4-1
CDR3 protein: CASSQDGTGGFNTEAFF

J gene: TRBJ2-1
V gene: TRBV11-3
CDR3 protein: CASSSRDPSSYNEQFF

J gene: TRBJ2-2
V gene: TRBV29-1
CDR3 protein: CSGGLARELFF

J gene: TRBJ2-3
V gene: TRBV4-1
CDR3 protein: CASSQELAVTDTQYF

J gene: TRBJ2-5
V gene: TRBV7-9
CDR3 protein: CASSKSGGETQYF

J gene: TRBJ2-3
V gene: TRBV19
CDR3 protein: CASSADGTDTQYF

J gene: TRBJ2-1
V gene: TRBV9
CDR3 protein: CASSVGPGQYNEQFF

J gene: TRBJ1-1
V gene: TRBV7-9
CDR3 protein: CASSQGEMGAFF

J gene: TRBJ1-2
V gene: TRBV28
CDR3 protein: CASTLVGNDYGYTF

J gene: TRBJ2-4
V gene: TRBV9
CDR3 protein: CASSMGPGDIQYF

J gene: TRBJ2-4
V gene: TRBV28
CDR3 protein: CASSSYGDGKNIQYF

J gene: TRBJ2-5
V gene: TRBV7-2
CDR3 protein: CASSLAATSQETQYF

J gene: TRBJ2-5
V gene: TRBV3-1
CDR3 protein: CASSQEAGGEETQYF

J gene: TRBJ1-3
V gene: TRBV7-2
CDR3 protein: CASSLGDAGRIRGNTIYF

J gene: TRBJ2-7
V gene: TRBV20-1
CDR3 protein: CSASRLRTGNYEQYF

J gene: TRBJ2-2
V gene: TRBV19
CDR3 protein: CASSTPRQGKTGELFF

J gene: TRBJ2-1
V gene: TRBV2
CDR3 protein: CASSDPSGRSYNEQFF

J gene: TRBJ2-2
V gene: TRBV5-1
CDR3 protein: CASSLARESGELFF

J gene: TRBJ2-7
V gene: TRBV14
CDR3 protein: CASSQAIVSYEQYF

J gene: TRBJ2-7
V gene: TRBV11-3
CDR3 protein: CASSSPGQGANEQYF

J gene: TRBJ1-3
V gene: TRBV6-2/TRBV6-3
CDR3 protein: CASSYRQSSGNTIYF

J gene: TRBJ2-7
V gene: TRBV11-2
CDR3 protein: CASRKGQGIREQYF

J gene: TRBJ1-3
V gene: TRBV7-3
CDR3 protein: CASSPDSGNTIYF

J gene: TRBJ1-1
V gene: TRBV6-1
CDR3 protein: CASSDDGRNTEAFF

J gene: TRBJ1-5
V gene: TRBV6-1
CDR3 protein: CASSAMDTSNQPQHF

J gene: TRBJ2-1
V gene: TRBV20-1
CDR3 protein: CSAKIPTSGSNEQFF

J gene: TRBJ1-2
V gene: TRBV28
CDR3 protein: CASSLWGQGARGYTF

J gene: TRBJ2-4
V gene: TRBV12-3/TRBV12-4
CDR3 protein: CASILGGAGNIQYF

J gene: TRBJ2-3
V gene: TRBV3-1
CDR3 protein: CASSQGRGSDTQYF

J gene: TRBJ1-2
V gene: TRBV5-1
CDR3 protein: CASSAGQTSNYGYTF

J gene: TRBJ1-2
V gene: TRBV28
CDR3 protein: CASSLYYGYTF

J gene: TRBJ2-7
V gene: TRBV28
CDR3 protein: CASRRQRSSYEQYF

J gene: TRBJ2-3
V gene: TRBV29-1
CDR3 protein: CSVEGTTSAYTDTQYF

J gene: TRBJ2-7
V gene: TRBV20-1
CDR3 protein: CSARDSGTGNEQYF

J gene: TRBJ1-1
V gene: TRBV12-3/TRBV12-4
CDR3 protein: CASSSTGGGTEAFF

J gene: TRBJ2-1
V gene: TRBV30
CDR3 protein: CAWSVTGRSSYNEQFF